The 7 T cell receptor beta chains below were found in one sample sequenced in a study of blood T cell repertoires in COVID-19. Method: immunoSEQ multiplex PCR; TCRdb's copy keeps in-frame clones and lacks some. The sample has 100,000 to 150,000 clones, 80% seen once. Sample: peripheral blood. These receptors all come from a human donor in a cohort sampled during active COVID-19.

The sample holds a few counts of this clone. This sequence joins TRBV7-2 and TRBJ1-4; 12 bases line up with TRBD1. With V trimmed by 6 bases and J by 8 bases, 13 bases remained unmatched. CDR1 SGHTA and CDR2 FQGNSA come from the germline V gene. The length of the CDR3 is 17 residues. CDR3 coding DNA: TGTGCCAGCAGTCCCGGGGACAGGGGGCGCGGTGGGGAAAAACTGTTTTTT. It encodes CASSPGDRGRGGEKLFF. Combining the CDR3 with reference TRBV7-2 and TRBJ1-4 gives the whole variable domain GAGVSQSPSNKVTEKGKDVELRCDPISGHTALYWYRQSLGQGLEFLIYFQGNSAPDKSGLPSDRFSAERTGGSVSTLTIQRTQQEDSAVYLCASSPGDRGRGGEKLFFGSGTQLSVL.

The chain combines TRBV18 with TRBJ2-5; no clear D gene. CDR3 length equals 14 residues. Trimming took off 3 bases at V and 3 bases at J, with 11 bases between the two ends. CDR1 is KGHSH, CDR2 LQKENI, per germline. CDR3 sequence reads: CASSPLSEKETQYF. CDR3 nucleotides: TGTGCCAGCTCACCCCTAAGCGAGAAAGAGACCCAGTACTTC. Complete variable domain (other parts from reference TRBV18 and TRBJ2-5): NAGVMQNPRHLVRRRGQEARLRCSPMKGHSHVYWYRQLPEEGLKFMVYLQKENIIDESGMPKERFSAEFPKEGPSILRIQQVVRGDSAAYFCASSPLSEKETQYFGPGTRLLVL.

The J gene is TRBJ2-7, the V gene TRBV11-2; no definite D call. Germline V gene data show CDR1 as SGHAT and CDR2 as FQNNGV. The V end was cut by 3 bases, the J end by 0 bases, with 6 bases between. The CDR3 consists of 13 residues. In nucleotides, the CDR3 is TGTGCCAGCAGCTTGGAGCTCTCCTACGAGCAGTACTTC. Protein: CASSLELSYEQYF.

The rearrangement joins TRBV5-8 to TRBJ2-3; 8 bases are shared with TRBD2. This CDR3 contains 17 residues. Germline CDR1 SGHTS, CDR2 YDEGEE. The trim removed 0 bases at V and 3 bases at J, leaving 9 bases unmatched. This CDR3 reads CASSLAPGTRKTDTQYF. The CDR3 DNA sequence: TGTGCCAGCAGCTTGGCCCCCGGGACTAGAAAGACAGATACGCAGTATTTT. Full variable domain (rest looked up from reference TRBV5-8 and TRBJ2-3): EAGVTQSPTHLIKTRGQQATLRCSPISGHTSVYWYQQALGLGLQFLLWYDEGEERNRGNFPPRFSGRQFPNYSSELNVNALELEDSALYLCASSLAPGTRKTDTQYFGPGTRLTVL.

The chain uses TRBV6-2 or TRBV6-3 and TRBJ1-6, with 7 bases lining up with TRBD1. The V gene's germline CDR1 is MNHEY and CDR2 SVGEGT. Trimming cost V 5 bases and J 9 bases; bases outside gene matches: 10. This CDR3 has 15 residues. The CDR3 region is CASSGGTVGSSPLHF. CDR3 DNA sequence: TGTGCCAGCAGTGGGGGGACAGTCGGTTCTTCACCCCTCCACTTT.

This chain links TRBV19 with TRBJ1-2; D unclear. Per the germline V gene, CDR1 is LNHDA and CDR2 is SQIVND (reference sequence). V was cut by 5 bases and J by 6 bases, with 22 bases left in between. There are 16 residues in the CDR3. CDR3 protein: CASSLWGGGGSNGYTF. Written as DNA, the CDR3 is TGTGCCAGTAGTTTGTGGGGTGGCGGAGGTTCTAATGGCTACACCTTC.

The rearrangement uses TRBV27 and TRBJ2-2; TRBD1 agrees at 10 bases. V lost 3 bases, J lost 7 bases, and 8 bases stayed unmatched. The germline gives CDR1 MNHEY, CDR2 SMNVEV (reference sequence). The CDR3 sequence is 16 residues long. The CDR3 here is CASSFDRGREGGELFF. CDR3 nucleotide sequence: TGTGCCAGCAGTTTCGACAGGGGGCGCGAGGGCGGGGAGCTGTTTTTT.